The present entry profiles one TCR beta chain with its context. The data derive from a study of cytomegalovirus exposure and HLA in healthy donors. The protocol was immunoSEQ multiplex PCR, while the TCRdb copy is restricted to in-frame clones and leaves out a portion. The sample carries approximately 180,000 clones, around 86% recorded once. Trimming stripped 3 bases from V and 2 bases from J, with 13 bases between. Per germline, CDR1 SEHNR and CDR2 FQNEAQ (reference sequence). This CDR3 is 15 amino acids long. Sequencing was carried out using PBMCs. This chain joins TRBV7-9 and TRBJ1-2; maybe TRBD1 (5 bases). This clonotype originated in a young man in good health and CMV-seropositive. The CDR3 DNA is TGTGCCAGCAGCTTGTTCCAGGGAGGGAACTATGGCTACACCTTC. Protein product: CASSLFQGGNYGYTF.